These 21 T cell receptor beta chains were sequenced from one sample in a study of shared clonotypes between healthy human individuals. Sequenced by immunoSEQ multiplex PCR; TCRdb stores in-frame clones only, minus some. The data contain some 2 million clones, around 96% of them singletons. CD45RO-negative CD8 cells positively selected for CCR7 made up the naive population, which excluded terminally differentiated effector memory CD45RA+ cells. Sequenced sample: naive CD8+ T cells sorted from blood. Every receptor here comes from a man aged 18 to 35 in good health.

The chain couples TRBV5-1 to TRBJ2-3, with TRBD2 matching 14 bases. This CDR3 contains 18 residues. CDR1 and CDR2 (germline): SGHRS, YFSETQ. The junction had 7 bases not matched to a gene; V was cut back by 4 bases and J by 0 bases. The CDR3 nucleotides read TGCGCCAGCAGCCTGACTAGCGGGGGGGCCGGTAGCACAGATACGCAGTATTTT. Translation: CASSLTSGGAGSTDTQYF.

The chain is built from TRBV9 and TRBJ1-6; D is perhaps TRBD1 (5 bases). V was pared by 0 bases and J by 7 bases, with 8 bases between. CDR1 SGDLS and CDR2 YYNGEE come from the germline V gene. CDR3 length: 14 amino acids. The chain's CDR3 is CASSVVGANSPLHF. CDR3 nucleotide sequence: TGTGCCAGCAGCGTAGTAGGGGCCAATTCACCCCTCCACTTT.

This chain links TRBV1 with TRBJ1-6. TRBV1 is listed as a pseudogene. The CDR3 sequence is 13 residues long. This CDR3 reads CTSSLPTPSPLHF. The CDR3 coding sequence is TGCACCAGCAGCCTCCCCACCCCCTCACCCCTCCACTTT.

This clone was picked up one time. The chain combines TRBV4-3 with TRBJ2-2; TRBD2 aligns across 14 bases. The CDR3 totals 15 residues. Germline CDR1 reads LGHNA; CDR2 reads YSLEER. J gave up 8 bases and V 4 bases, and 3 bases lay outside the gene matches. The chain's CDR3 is CASSPGLAGVGELFF. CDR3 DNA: TGCGCCAGCAGCCCGGGACTAGCGGGAGTAGGGGAGCTGTTTTTT.

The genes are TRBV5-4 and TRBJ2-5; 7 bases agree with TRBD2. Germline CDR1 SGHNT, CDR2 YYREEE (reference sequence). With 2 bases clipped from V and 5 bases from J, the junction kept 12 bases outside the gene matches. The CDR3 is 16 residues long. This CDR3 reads CASSLPGLPKPETQYF. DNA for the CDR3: TGTGCCAGCAGCTTACCGGGACTACCGAAACCGGAGACCCAGTACTTC. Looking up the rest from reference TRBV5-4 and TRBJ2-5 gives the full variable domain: ETGVTQSPTHLIKTRGQQVTLRCSSQSGHNTVSWYQQALGQGPQFIFQYYREEENGRGNFPPRFSGLQFPNYSSELNVNALELDDSALYLCASSLPGLPKPETQYFGPGTRLLVL.

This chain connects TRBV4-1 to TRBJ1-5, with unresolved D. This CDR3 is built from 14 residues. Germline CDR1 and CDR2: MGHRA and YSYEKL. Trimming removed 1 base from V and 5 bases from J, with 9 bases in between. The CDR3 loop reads CASSQVGGYQPQHF. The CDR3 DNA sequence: TGCGCCAGCAGCCAAGTCGGAGGTTATCAGCCCCAGCATTTT.

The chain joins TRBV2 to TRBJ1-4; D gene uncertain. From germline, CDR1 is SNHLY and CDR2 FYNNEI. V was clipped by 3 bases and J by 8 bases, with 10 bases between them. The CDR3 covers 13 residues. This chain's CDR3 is CASSEMVGEKLFF. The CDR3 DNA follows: TGTGCCAGCAGTGAGATGGTGGGGGAAAAACTGTTTTTT.

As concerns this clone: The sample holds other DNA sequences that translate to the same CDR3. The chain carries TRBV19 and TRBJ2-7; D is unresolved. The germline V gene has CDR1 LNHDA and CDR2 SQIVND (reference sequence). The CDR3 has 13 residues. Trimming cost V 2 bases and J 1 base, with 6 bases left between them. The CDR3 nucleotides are TGTGCCAGTAGTATAAGTGCTTCCTACGAGCAGTACTTC. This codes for CASSISASYEQYF.

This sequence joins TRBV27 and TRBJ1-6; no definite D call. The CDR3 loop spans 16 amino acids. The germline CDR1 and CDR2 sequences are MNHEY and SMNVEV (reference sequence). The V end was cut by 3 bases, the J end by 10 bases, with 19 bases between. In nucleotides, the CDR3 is TGTGCCAGCAGTTTTGGCCCGACCGCCGTGGGATCACCCCTCCACTTT. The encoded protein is CASSFGPTAVGSPLHF.

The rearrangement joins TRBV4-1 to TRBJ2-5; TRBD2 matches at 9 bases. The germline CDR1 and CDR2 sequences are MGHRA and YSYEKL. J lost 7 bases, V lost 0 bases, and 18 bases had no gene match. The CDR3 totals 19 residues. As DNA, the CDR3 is TGCGCCAGCAGCCAAGAACTGTTAGCGGGAGCCATCGCGGGGGGGACCCAGTACTTC. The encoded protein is CASSQELLAGAIAGGTQYF.

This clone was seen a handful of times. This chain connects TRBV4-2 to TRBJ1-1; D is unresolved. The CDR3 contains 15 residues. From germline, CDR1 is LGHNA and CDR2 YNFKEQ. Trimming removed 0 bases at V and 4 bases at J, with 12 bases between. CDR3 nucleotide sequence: TGTGCCAGCAGCCAAGAGTATGACGTGGGCACTGAAGCTTTCTTT. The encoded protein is CASSQEYDVGTEAFF.

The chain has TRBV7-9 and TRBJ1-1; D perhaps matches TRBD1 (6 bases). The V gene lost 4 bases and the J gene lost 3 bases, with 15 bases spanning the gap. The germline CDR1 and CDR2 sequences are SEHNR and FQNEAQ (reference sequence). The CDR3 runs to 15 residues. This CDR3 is CASSSLAGVDTEAFF. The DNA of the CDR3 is TGTGCCAGCAGCTCCCTGGCAGGGGTGGACACTGAAGCTTTCTTT. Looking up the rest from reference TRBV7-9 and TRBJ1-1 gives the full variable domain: DTGVSQNPRHKITKRGQNVTFRCDPISEHNRLYWYRQTLGQGPEFLTYFQNEAQLEKSRLLSDRFSAERPKGSFSTLEIQRTEQGDSAMYLCASSSLAGVDTEAFFGQGTRLTVV.

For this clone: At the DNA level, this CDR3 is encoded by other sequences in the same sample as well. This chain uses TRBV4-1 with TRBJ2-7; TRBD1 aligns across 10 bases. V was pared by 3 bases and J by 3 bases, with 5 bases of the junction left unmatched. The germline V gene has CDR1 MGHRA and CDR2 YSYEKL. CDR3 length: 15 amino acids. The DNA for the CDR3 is TGCGCCAGCAGCCAGGAGACAGGGGGCTACTACGAGCAGTACTTC. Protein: CASSQETGGYYEQYF.

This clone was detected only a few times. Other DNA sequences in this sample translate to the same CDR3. The CDR3, as DNA: TGTGCCAGTAGTATCACAGATTATAGCAATCAGCCCCAGCATTTT. Residues: CASSITDYSNQPQHF. The chain joins TRBV19 to TRBJ1-5; D call uncertain. CDR1 and CDR2 from the germline V gene are LNHDA and SQIVND (reference sequence). The CDR3 is 15 residues long. Between the trimmed V and J ends, which lost 3 bases and 0 bases, there was a span of 9 bases.

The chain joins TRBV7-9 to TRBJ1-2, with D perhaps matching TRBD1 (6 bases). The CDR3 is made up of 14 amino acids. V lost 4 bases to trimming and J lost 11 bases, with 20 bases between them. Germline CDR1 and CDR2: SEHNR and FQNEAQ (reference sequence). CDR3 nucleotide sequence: TGTGCCAGCAGCTCCTTCGGGGGGGCAGACCCGTACACCTTC. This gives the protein CASSSFGGADPYTF.

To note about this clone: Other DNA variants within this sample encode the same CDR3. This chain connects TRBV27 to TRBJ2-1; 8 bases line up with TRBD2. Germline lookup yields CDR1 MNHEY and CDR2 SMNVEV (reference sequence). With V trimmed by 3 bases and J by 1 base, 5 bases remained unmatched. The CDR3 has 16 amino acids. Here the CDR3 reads CASSFSAGESYNEQFF. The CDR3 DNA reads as TGTGCCAGCAGTTTCTCAGCGGGAGAATCCTACAATGAGCAGTTCTTC.

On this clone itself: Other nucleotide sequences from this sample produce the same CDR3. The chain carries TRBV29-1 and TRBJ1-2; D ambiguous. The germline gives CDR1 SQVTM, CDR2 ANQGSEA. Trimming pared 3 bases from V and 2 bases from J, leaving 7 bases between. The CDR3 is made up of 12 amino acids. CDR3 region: CSVDGENYGYTF. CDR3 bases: TGCAGCGTTGATGGGGAAAACTATGGCTACACCTTC.

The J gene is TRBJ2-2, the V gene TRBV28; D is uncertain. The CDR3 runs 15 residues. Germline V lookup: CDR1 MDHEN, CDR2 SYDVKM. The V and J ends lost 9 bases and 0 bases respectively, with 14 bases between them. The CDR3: CASHLDMANTGELFF. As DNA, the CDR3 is TGTGCCAGTCACCTCGACATGGCGAACACCGGGGAGCTGTTTTTT.

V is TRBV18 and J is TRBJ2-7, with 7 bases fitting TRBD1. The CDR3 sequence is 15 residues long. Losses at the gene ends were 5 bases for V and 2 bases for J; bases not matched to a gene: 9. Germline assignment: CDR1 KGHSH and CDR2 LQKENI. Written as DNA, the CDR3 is TGTGCCAGCTCAACTGACAGGGCCACTACCTACGAGCAGTACTTC. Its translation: CASSTDRATTYEQYF.

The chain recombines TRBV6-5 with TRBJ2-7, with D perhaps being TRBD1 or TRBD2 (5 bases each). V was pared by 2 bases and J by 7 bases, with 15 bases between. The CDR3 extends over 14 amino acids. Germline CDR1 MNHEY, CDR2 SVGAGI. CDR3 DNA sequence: TGTGCCAGCAGTTACCAGATAGGAGAGGGGGAGCAGTACTTC. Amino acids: CASSYQIGEGEQYF.

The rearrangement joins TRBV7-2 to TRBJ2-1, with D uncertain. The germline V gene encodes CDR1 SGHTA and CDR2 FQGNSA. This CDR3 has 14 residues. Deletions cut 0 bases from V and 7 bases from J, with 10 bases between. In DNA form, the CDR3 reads TGTGCCAGCAGCTTAGCGAGGAACGGGAATGAGCAGTTCTTC. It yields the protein CASSLARNGNEQFF.